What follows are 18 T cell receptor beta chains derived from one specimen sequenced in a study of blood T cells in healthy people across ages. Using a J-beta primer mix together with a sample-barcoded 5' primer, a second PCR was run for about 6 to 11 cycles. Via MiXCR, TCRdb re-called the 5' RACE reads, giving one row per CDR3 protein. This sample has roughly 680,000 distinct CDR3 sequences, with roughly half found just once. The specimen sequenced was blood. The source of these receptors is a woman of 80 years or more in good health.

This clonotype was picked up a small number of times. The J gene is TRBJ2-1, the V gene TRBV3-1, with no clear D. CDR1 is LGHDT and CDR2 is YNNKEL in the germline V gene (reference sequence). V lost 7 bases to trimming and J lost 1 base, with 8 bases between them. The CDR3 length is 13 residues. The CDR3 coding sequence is TGTGCCAGCAAGCACGCGTCCTACAATGAGCAGTTCTTC. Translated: CASKHASYNEQFF.

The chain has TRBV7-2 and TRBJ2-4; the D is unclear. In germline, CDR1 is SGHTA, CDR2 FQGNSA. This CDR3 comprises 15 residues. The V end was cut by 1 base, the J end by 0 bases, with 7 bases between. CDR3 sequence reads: CASSLEFLAKNIQYF. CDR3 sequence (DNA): TGTGCCAGCAGCTTAGAATTCCTAGCCAAAAACATTCAGTACTTC. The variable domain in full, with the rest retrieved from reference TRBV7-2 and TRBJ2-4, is GAGVSQSPSNKVTEKGKDVELRCDPISGHTALYWYRQSLGQGLEFLIYFQGNSAPDKSGLPSDRFSAERTGGSVSTLTIQRTQQEDSAVYLCASSLEFLAKNIQYFGAGTRLSVL.

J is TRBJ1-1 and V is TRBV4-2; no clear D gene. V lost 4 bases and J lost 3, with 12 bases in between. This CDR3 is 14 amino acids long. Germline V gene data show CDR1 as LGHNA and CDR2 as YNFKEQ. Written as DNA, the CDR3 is TGTGCCAGCAGCCTTTCACGGTCGGACACTGAAGCTTTCTTT. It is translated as CASSLSRSDTEAFF.

CDR3 in DNA: TGTGCCAGCAGGACCGGACTAGCGGGAGCAAATGAGCAGTTCTTC. It specifies CASRTGLAGANEQFF. V usage is TRBV6-5 and J usage is TRBJ2-1; 13 positions agree with TRBD2. The V and J ends lost 6 bases and 7 bases, in that order; junction bases with no gene match: 6. The germline V gene has CDR1 MNHEY and CDR2 SVGAGI. The CDR3 sequence is 15 residues long.

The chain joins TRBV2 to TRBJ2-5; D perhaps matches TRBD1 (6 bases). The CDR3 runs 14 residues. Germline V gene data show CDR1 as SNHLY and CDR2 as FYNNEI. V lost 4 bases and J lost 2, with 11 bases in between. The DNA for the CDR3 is TGTGCCAGCAGTGTGGAACAGGGACAAGAGACCCAGTACTTC. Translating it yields CASSVEQGQETQYF.

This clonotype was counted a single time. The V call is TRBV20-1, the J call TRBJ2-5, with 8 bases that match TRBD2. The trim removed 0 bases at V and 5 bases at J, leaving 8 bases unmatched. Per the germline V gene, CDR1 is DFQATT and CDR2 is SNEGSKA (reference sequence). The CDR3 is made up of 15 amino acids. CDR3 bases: TGCAGTGCTAGAGATCCGGCGACTAGCGTCGAGACCCAGTACTTC. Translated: CSARDPATSVETQYF.

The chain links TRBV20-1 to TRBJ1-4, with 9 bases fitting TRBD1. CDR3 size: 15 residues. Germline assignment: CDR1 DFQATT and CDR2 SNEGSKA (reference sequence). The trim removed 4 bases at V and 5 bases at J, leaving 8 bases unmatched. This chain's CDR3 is CSAITGGAWNEKLFF. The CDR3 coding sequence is TGCAGTGCTATAACAGGGGGCGCCTGGAATGAAAAACTGTTTTTT.

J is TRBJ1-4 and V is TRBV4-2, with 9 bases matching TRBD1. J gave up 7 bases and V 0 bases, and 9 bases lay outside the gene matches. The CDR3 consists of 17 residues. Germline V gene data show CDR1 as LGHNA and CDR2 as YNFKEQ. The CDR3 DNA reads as TGTGCCAGCAGCCAAGATCCCGGGACAGGGAGGAGTGAAAAACTGTTTTTT. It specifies CASSQDPGTGRSEKLFF.

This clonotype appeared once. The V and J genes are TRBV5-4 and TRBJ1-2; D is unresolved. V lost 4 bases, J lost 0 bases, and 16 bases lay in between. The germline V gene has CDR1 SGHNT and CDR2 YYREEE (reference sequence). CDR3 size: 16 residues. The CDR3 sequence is CASSPVASFANYGYTF. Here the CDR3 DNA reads TGTGCCAGCAGCCCTGTGGCGAGTTTCGCTAACTATGGCTACACCTTC.

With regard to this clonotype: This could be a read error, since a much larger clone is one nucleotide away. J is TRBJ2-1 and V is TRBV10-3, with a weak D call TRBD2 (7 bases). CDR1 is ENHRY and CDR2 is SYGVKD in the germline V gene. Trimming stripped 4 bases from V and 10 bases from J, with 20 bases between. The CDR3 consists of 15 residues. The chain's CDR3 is CAISGTSGTLKEQFF. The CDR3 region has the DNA TGTGCCATCAGTGGGACGAGCGGGACACTCAAGGAGCAGTTCTTC.

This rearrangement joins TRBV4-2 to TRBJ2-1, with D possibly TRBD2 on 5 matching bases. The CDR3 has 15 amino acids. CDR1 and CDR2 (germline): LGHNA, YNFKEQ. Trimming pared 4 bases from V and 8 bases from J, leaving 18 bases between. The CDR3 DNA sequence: TGTGCCAGCAGCCTAAGTCTAAGAATCGGGGATGAGCAGTTCTTC. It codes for CASSLSLRIGDEQFF.

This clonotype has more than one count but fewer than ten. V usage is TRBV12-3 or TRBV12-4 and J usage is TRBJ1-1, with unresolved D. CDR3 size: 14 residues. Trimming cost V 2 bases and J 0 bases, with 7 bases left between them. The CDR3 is CASSLPTMNTEAFF. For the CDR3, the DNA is TGTGCCAGCAGTTTACCCACTATGAACACTGAAGCTTTCTTT.

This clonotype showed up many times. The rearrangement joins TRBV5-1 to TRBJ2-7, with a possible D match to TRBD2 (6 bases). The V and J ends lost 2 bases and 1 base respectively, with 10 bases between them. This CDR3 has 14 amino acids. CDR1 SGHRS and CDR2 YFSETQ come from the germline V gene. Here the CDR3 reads CASSFNAGSYEQYF. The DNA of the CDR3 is TGCGCCAGCAGCTTCAACGCGGGGTCCTACGAGCAGTACTTC.

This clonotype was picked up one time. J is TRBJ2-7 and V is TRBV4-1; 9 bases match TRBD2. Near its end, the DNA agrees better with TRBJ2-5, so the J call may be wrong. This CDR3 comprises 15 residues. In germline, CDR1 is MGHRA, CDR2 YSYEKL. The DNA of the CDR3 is TGCGCCAGCAGCCAATTCGGACTAGCGAGAGAGACCCAGTACTTC. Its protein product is CASSQFGLARETQYF.

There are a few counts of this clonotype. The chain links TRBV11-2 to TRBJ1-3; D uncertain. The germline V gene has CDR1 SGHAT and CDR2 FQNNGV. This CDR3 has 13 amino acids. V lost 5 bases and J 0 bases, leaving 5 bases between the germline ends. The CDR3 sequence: CASSPFSGNTIYF. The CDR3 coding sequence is TGTGCCAGCAGCCCTTTCTCTGGAAACACCATATATTTT.

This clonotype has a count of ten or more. The DNA for the CDR3 is TGCAGTGCTTCCAGGGCGTCTCGGTACAATGAGCAGTTCTTC. Translated: CSASRASRYNEQFF. This sequence joins TRBV20-1 and TRBJ2-1, with a weak D call TRBD1 (5 bases). The CDR3 is 14 amino acids. CDR1 is DFQATT, CDR2 SNEGSKA, per germline (reference sequence). Trimming pared 5 bases from V and 4 bases from J, leaving 15 bases between.

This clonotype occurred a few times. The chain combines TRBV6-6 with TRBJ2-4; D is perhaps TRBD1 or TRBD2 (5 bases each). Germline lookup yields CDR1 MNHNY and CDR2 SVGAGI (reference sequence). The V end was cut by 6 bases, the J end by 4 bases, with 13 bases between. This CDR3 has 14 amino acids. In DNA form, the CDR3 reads TGTGCCAGCAGCCCCGGGACCGTAAAAAACATTCAGTACTTC. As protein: CASSPGTVKNIQYF.

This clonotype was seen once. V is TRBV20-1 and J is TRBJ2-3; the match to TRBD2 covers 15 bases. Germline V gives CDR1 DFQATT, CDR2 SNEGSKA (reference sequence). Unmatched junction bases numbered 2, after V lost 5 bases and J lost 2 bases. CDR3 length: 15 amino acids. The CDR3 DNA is TGCAGTGCTCGGACTAGCGGGGGGGTCACAGATACGCAGTATTTT. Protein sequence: CSARTSGGVTDTQYF.